This passage covers 29 T cell receptor beta chains from one sample sequenced in a study of OX40 agonist ivuxolimab in advanced cancers. Here immunoSEQ multiplex PCR was the method, and the copy in TCRdb shows in-frame clones only, minus some. The data show 75,000 to 90,000 clones, around nine tenths seen once. This specimen was CD4+ or CD8+ T cells sorted from blood, taken in a trial of the OX40 agonist ivuxolimab. The receptors here all came from an adult with an advanced solid tumor such as melanoma, head and neck, liver or kidney cancer.

The chain uses TRBV7-8 and TRBJ2-5; 7 bases map to TRBD1. The CDR3 sequence is 14 residues long. With V trimmed by 5 bases and J by 4 bases, 7 bases remained unmatched. CDR1 SGHVS and CDR2 FQNEAQ come from the germline V gene. CDR3 in DNA: TGTGCCAGCAGCCGTAGAGGGGGCGGAGAGACCCAGTACTTC. Its translation: CASSRRGGGETQYF.

V is TRBV10-2 and J is TRBJ1-5; possible D gene TRBD1, 5 bases. The CDR3 consists of 13 residues. Germline CDR1 WSHSY, CDR2 SAAADI. Deletions cut 4 bases from V and 6 bases from J, with 10 bases between. CDR3 sequence: CASSGQGGQPQHF. The CDR3, as DNA: TGCGCCAGCAGTGGGCAGGGTGGTCAGCCCCAGCATTTT.

This chain connects TRBV5-1 to TRBJ1-1; TRBD1 is a possible D gene (5 bases). V was pared by 6 bases and J by 5 bases, with 11 bases between. Per the germline V gene, CDR1 is SGHRS and CDR2 is YFSETQ. The CDR3 is 12 amino acids. DNA of the CDR3: TGCGCCAGCATAGGGGAGGGGACTGAAGCTTTCTTT. It translates to CASIGEGTEAFF. The full variable domain, in which reference TRBV5-1 and TRBJ1-1 provide the parts outside the CDR3, is KAGVTQTPRYLIKTRGQQVTLSCSPISGHRSVSWYQQTPGQGLQFLFEYFSETQRNKGNFPGRFSGRQFSNSRSEMNVSTLELGDSALYLCASIGEGTEAFFGQGTRLTVV.

The chain couples TRBV5-4 to TRBJ2-1, with TRBD2 identical over 10 bases. Germline-derived CDR1 and CDR2 are SGHNT and YYREEE (reference sequence). CDR3 length: 16 residues. After removal of 2 bases from V and 9 bases from J, the junction contained 11 bases not matched to a gene. The CDR3 nucleotides are TGTGCCAGCAGCTTAGGCCTAGCGGGAGAGACGGCTGAGCAGTTCTTC. Protein sequence: CASSLGLAGETAEQFF.

This chain connects TRBV29-1 to TRBJ2-3, with D possibly being TRBD1 (5 bases). V was pared by 4 bases and J by 0 bases, with 23 bases between. Germline CDR1 and CDR2: SQVTM and ANQGSEA. The CDR3 is made up of 18 amino acids. As DNA, the CDR3 is TGCAGCGTTGTTGGCAGGGTCTCCTTCGGGTCTAGCACAGATACGCAGTATTTT. Its protein is CSVVGRVSFGSSTDTQYF.

The chain uses TRBV29-1 and TRBJ2-5, with TRBD2 identical over 14 bases. This CDR3 is built from 16 residues. The germline gives CDR1 SQVTM, CDR2 ANQGSEA. The V and J ends lost 7 bases and 5 bases, in that order; junction bases with no gene match: 12. The CDR3: CSAPGTSGRGAETQYF. As DNA, the CDR3 is TGCAGCGCCCCAGGGACTAGCGGGAGAGGTGCGGAGACCCAGTACTTC.

The V call is TRBV15, the J call TRBJ2-2, with D uncertain. This CDR3 has 14 amino acids. V gave up 9 bases and J gave up 1 base, with 12 bases separating them. The V gene's germline CDR1 is LNHNV and CDR2 YYDKDF (reference sequence). In DNA, the CDR3 is TGTGCCACTCGCTTCGGGCGGAACACCGGGGAGCTGTTTTTT. Translation gives CATRFGRNTGELFF. The full variable domain, in which reference TRBV15 and TRBJ2-2 provide the parts outside the CDR3, is DAMVIQNPRYQVTQFGKPVTLSCSQTLNHNVMYWYQQKSSQAPKLLFHYYDKDFNNEADTPDNFQSRRPNTSFCFLDIRSPGLGDTAMYLCATRFGRNTGELFFGEGSRLTVL.

This chain connects TRBV5-6 to TRBJ1-4; 8 bases align to TRBD1. Germline values: CDR1 SGHDT, CDR2 YYEEEE. V gave up 3 bases and J gave up 8 bases; unmatched junction bases: 12. The CDR3 runs 16 residues. CDR3: CASSSTTGTGGEKLFF. DNA of the CDR3: TGTGCCAGCAGCTCTACCACCGGGACAGGAGGGGAAAAACTGTTTTTT.

The chain is built from TRBV11-2 and TRBJ1-5; 8 bases are a match to TRBD1. Germline CDR1 is SGHAT and CDR2 is FQNNGV. The CDR3 loop spans 16 amino acids. Germline trimming cut 5 bases from V and 2 bases from J; bases unmatched to any gene: 8. CDR3 protein: CASSPNPGQGNQPQHF. The CDR3 DNA is TGTGCCAGCAGCCCTAATCCGGGACAGGGCAATCAGCCCCAGCATTTT.

CDR3 in amino acids: CASSQSDRGETQYF. The CDR3 DNA reads as TGTGCCAGCAGCCAATCCGACAGGGGAGAGACCCAGTACTTC. The chain is built from TRBV4-2 and TRBJ2-5; 8 bases line up with TRBD1. V was clipped by 2 bases and J by 4 bases; unmatched bases: 3. This CDR3 has 14 residues. The germline CDR1 and CDR2 sequences are LGHNA and YNFKEQ.

V is TRBV23-1 and J is TRBJ1-2; 12 nucleotides line up with TRBD1. TRBV23-1 is annotated as an ORF whose role is uncertain. The CDR3 extends over 17 amino acids. Germline trimming cut 10 bases from V and 0 bases from J; bases unmatched to any gene: 12. CDR3 amino acids: CAINRDRGPSANYGYTF. The CDR3 DNA reads TGCGCCATCAACCGGGACAGGGGGCCCTCAGCTAACTATGGCTACACCTTC.

The chain has TRBV7-9 and TRBJ2-6; TRBD2 is a possible D gene (6 bases). CDR3 length equals 16 residues. The ends were cut back, 5 bases at V and 2 bases at J, with 13 bases in the middle. Germline CDR1 SEHNR, CDR2 FQNEAQ (reference sequence). CDR3 sequence reads: CASSQVGGTGANVLTF. The DNA for the CDR3 is TGTGCCAGCAGCCAAGTCGGGGGTACTGGGGCCAACGTCCTGACTTTC.

This clone was recorded once. The genes are TRBV10-3 and TRBJ2-3; 7 bases match TRBD2. The CDR3 is 14 residues long. Germline V gene data show CDR1 as ENHRY and CDR2 as SYGVKD. V was pared by 11 bases and J by 2 bases, with 10 bases of the junction left unmatched. This CDR3 reads CASRGEGYTDTQYF. In DNA form, the CDR3 reads TGTGCCTCACGAGGGGAGGGATACACAGATACGCAGTATTTT.

V is TRBV10-1 and J is TRBJ2-3; 9 nucleotides agree with TRBD1. The junction had 3 bases not matched to a gene; V was cut back by 8 bases and J by 9 bases. CDR1 is WNHNN, CDR2 SYGVQD, per germline (reference sequence). The CDR3 contains 11 residues. The CDR3 DNA sequence: TGCGCCAGCGGGGGACAGGGAACGCAGTATTTT. Protein product: CASGGQGTQYF.

V is TRBV9 and J is TRBJ2-3; D remains ambiguous. This CDR3 comprises 16 residues. The germline CDR1 and CDR2 sequences are SGDLS and YYNGEE. With 0 bases removed from V and 0 bases from J, the gap between germline ends came to 11 bases. The CDR3, as DNA: TGTGCCAGCAGCGTAGGAGCAAGCGATAGCACAGATACGCAGTATTTT. Translation: CASSVGASDSTDTQYF.

The chain uses TRBV12-5 and TRBJ1-1, with 8 positions matching TRBD1. Germline V lookup: CDR1 LGHNT, CDR2 FRNRAP. The CDR3 covers 14 residues. Trimming at V came to 5 bases and at J to 1 base, leaving 3 bases not matched to a gene. The CDR3 nucleotides read TGTGCTAGTGGTCCGGACAGGGAGAACACTGAAGCTTTCTTT. Protein sequence: CASGPDRENTEAFF.

The sample holds one count of this clone. V and J are TRBV5-8 and TRBJ1-1; 9 bases are a match to TRBD1. With V trimmed by 5 bases and J by 11 bases, 7 bases remained unmatched. The CDR3 contains 12 residues. Germline CDR1 is SGHTS and CDR2 is YDEGEE. The CDR3 DNA reads TGTGCCAGCAGTTTGACAGGGGGACGGGCTTTCTTT. This codes for CASSLTGGRAFF.

Points on this clone: Because the CDR3's place on the DNA is in doubt, the DNA is left out and the CDR3 is given as listed by TCRdb. This chain connects TRBV20-1 to TRBJ2-5; the table names TRBD2, a call not compared with the DNA. Germline assignment: CDR1 DFQATT and CDR2 SNEGSKA (reference sequence). The CDR3 comprises 11 residues, both ends counted. CDR3 in amino acids: CSARFASGNHF.

The chain is built from TRBV7-8 and TRBJ2-5; perhaps TRBD2 as D (6 bases). With 5 bases removed from V and 0 bases from J, the gap between germline ends came to 10 bases. Germline assignment: CDR1 SGHVS and CDR2 FQNEAQ. The CDR3 loop spans 14 amino acids. In DNA form, the CDR3 reads TGTGCCAGCAGCCCACGGGAGTACCAAGAGACCCAGTACTTC. Residues: CASSPREYQETQYF. Looking up the rest from reference TRBV7-8 and TRBJ2-5 gives the full variable domain: GAGVSQSPRYKVAKRGQDVALRCDPISGHVSLFWYQQALGQGPEFLTYFQNEAQLDKSGLPSDRFFAERPEGSVSTLKIQRTQQEDSAVYLCASSPREYQETQYFGPGTRLLVL.

This chain joins TRBV7-2 and TRBJ2-3; 11 bases are a match to TRBD2. Germline-derived CDR1 and CDR2 are SGHTA and FQGNSA. This CDR3 has 18 residues. J lost 2 bases, V lost 5 bases, and 12 bases had no gene match. Here the CDR3 reads CASSLRGPGLAATDTQYF. The DNA of the CDR3 is TGTGCCAGCAGCCTAAGGGGGCCGGGACTAGCGGCCACAGATACGCAGTATTTT.

The chain joins TRBV6-1 to TRBJ2-2; TRBD1 aligns across 9 bases. CDR1 is MNHNS, CDR2 SASEGT, per germline. The CDR3 runs 15 residues. V was clipped by 6 bases and J by 5 bases; unmatched bases: 7. CDR3 sequence: CASSLGQGRTGELFF. DNA for the CDR3: TGTGCCAGCAGCCTGGGACAGGGTCGAACCGGGGAGCTGTTTTTT.

This chain links TRBV19 with TRBJ1-5; D ambiguous. V gave up 3 bases and J gave up 5 bases, with 11 bases separating them. Germline loops: CDR1 LNHDA, CDR2 SQIVND (reference sequence). This CDR3 is built from 14 residues. CDR3 sequence: CASSIPSGYQPQHF. The CDR3 region has the DNA TGTGCCAGTAGTATCCCATCGGGGTATCAGCCCCAGCATTTT.

The chain couples TRBV25-1 to TRBJ1-2, with 9 bases that match TRBD1. This CDR3 has 14 amino acids. Germline values: CDR1 MGHDK, CDR2 SYGVNS. The junction had 2 bases not matched to a gene; V was cut back by 4 bases and J by 2 bases. The CDR3, as DNA: TGTGCCAGCAGTGGGACAGGGGTGAACTATGGCTACACCTTC. It yields the protein CASSGTGVNYGYTF.

The genes are TRBV2 and TRBJ1-5; D is possibly TRBD1 (6 bases). V lost 4 bases to trimming and J lost 1 base, with 8 bases between them. Germline CDR1 and CDR2: SNHLY and FYNNEI. CDR3 length: 14 amino acids. The CDR3 DNA reads as TGTGCCAGCAGTGTACAGGGAAGCAATCAGCCCCAGCATTTT. It specifies CASSVQGSNQPQHF.

This clone was found once. This chain uses TRBV7-2 with TRBJ2-3; D is ambiguous. The germline V and J ends were trimmed by 2 bases and 1 base, with 4 bases remaining between them. The CDR3 totals 13 residues. In germline, CDR1 is SGHTA, CDR2 FQGNSA. This CDR3 is CASSLIGTDTQYF. The CDR3 DNA reads as TGTGCCAGCAGCTTAATTGGCACAGATACGCAGTATTTT.

Many counts were recorded for this clone. This rearrangement joins TRBV5-5 to TRBJ1-2; 7 positions match TRBD1. This CDR3 spans 14 amino acids. With 4 bases clipped from V and 8 bases from J, the junction kept 11 bases outside the gene matches. CDR1 SGHKS and CDR2 YYEKEE come from the germline V gene (reference sequence). CDR3 residues: CASSLTGNQGGYTF. CDR3 DNA sequence: TGTGCCAGCAGCCTGACAGGGAATCAAGGGGGCTACACCTTC.

V is TRBV5-1 and J is TRBJ2-7; 10 bases align to TRBD2. V was clipped by 3 bases and J by 2 bases; unmatched bases: 5. From germline, CDR1 is SGHRS and CDR2 YFSETQ. The CDR3 has 15 residues. The CDR3 bases are TGCGCCAGCAGCTCCACTAGCGGGAAGCCCTACGAGCAGTACTTC. This gives the protein CASSSTSGKPYEQYF.

The gene calls are TRBV28 and TRBJ1-5; 7 nucleotides align to TRBD1. This CDR3 is 17 amino acids long. Germline values: CDR1 MDHEN, CDR2 SYDVKM. The V segment lost 5 bases and the J segment 5 bases; nucleotides outside the gene matches: 15. CDR3 DNA: TGTGCCAGCAGTATGTCCGGACAGGCGAGGGCCTATCAGCCCCAGCATTTT. It is translated as CASSMSGQARAYQPQHF.

Concerning this clone itself: This sample includes further DNA sequences coding for the same CDR3. This chain links TRBV7-2 with TRBJ2-7, with 11 bases aligning to TRBD1. The CDR3 spans 14 residues. V gave up 3 bases and J gave up 6 bases; unmatched junction bases: 4. Germline CDR1 SGHTA, CDR2 FQGNSA. The CDR3 reads CASSFGQGAIEQYF. In DNA form, the CDR3 reads TGTGCCAGCAGCTTCGGACAGGGGGCAATCGAGCAGTACTTC.